The 29 T cell receptor beta chains in this list originate from one sample, sequenced in a study of blood T cells in healthy people across ages. Through a sample-barcoded 5' primer and a J-beta primer mix, a second PCR was run for roughly 7 to 12 cycles. A single record per CDR3 protein comes from TCRdb applying MiXCR to the 5' RACE reads. This table holds about a million distinct CDR3 sequences, roughly 51% found once. Sequenced material: blood. The receptors originated from a woman aged 60-75 years in good health.

The rearrangement joins TRBV12-3 or TRBV12-4 to TRBJ2-7; D remains ambiguous. Trimming left V 4 bases short and J 0 bases short, with 10 bases between. This CDR3 has 14 residues. The chain's CDR3 is CASSSSWSSYEQYF. The CDR3 DNA is TGTGCCAGCAGTTCAAGCTGGAGCTCCTACGAGCAGTACTTC.

V usage is TRBV6-2 or TRBV6-3 and J usage is TRBJ2-6; D remains unclear. The germline V gene has CDR1 MNHEY and CDR2 SVGEGT. The CDR3 is made up of 15 amino acids. V was cut by 2 bases and J by 1 base, with 6 bases left in between. DNA of the CDR3: TGTGCCAGCAGTTACCGAATGTCTGGGGCCAACGTCCTGACTTTC. The encoded protein is CASSYRMSGANVLTF.

This clonotype was picked up a small number of times. This chain connects TRBV4-1 to TRBJ2-7; D is unresolved. Trimming shortened V by 4 bases and J by 3 bases, and 16 bases separated the two germline ends. The CDR3 is 15 amino acids. Germline values: CDR1 MGHRA, CDR2 YSYEKL. This CDR3 is CASSLGMDRNYEQYF. The CDR3 bases are TGCGCCAGCAGCCTAGGGATGGATCGGAACTACGAGCAGTACTTC.

The chain employs TRBV2 and TRBJ2-5; D not certain. V was cut by 7 bases and J by 7 bases, with 19 bases left in between. CDR1 is SNHLY and CDR2 is FYNNEI in the germline V gene. CDR3 length: 14 residues. The CDR3 DNA reads as TGTGCCAGCAACCCCCTGGAAGGGATCGGGACCCAGTACTTC. It is translated as CASNPLEGIGTQYF.

As for this clonotype: Because the CDR3's place on the DNA is in doubt, the DNA is left out and the CDR3 is given as listed by TCRdb. The gene calls are TRBV6-1 and TRBJ2-3; whether TRBD2, the table's D call, matches the DNA was not checked. The CDR3 extends over 20 residues, inclusive of both ends. Germline V gives CDR1 MNHNS, CDR2 SASEGT. The CDR3: CASGRTLRASQYFGPGTQYF.

This chain connects TRBV4-1 to TRBJ2-4; no clear D gene. The DNA end is more similar to TRBJ2-7, so the J call may be wrong. The CDR3 runs to 14 residues. Germline lookup yields CDR1 MGHRA and CDR2 YSYEKL. As DNA, the CDR3 is TGCGCCAGCAGCCCAAAGTTAGCCTTAGCCGAGCAGTACTTC. Translating it yields CASSPKLALAEQYF.

This clonotype was observed a few times. J is TRBJ2-5 and V is TRBV28; 9 bases align to TRBD1. The CDR3 covers 16 residues. Germline V gene lookup returns CDR1 MDHEN and CDR2 SYDVKM. V gave up 6 bases and J gave up 3 bases; unmatched junction bases: 11. The CDR3 spells CASRDRGAWQEETQYF. The CDR3 DNA sequence: TGTGCCAGCAGGGACAGGGGAGCTTGGCAAGAAGAGACCCAGTACTTC.

This chain connects TRBV20-1 to TRBJ1-4; D may be TRBD1 (6 bases). V shed 3 bases and J shed 10 bases, with 9 bases lying between them. The CDR3 spans 11 residues. The germline V gene has CDR1 DFQATT and CDR2 SNEGSKA (reference sequence). For the CDR3, the DNA is TGCAGTGCTAGGGCGGGGGCAAAACTGTTTTTT. Encoded protein: CSARAGAKLFF.

This rearrangement joins TRBV29-1 to TRBJ2-1, with a weak D call TRBD2 (6 bases). The J call is uncertain, as TRBJ2-7 better fits the DNA end. Germline-derived CDR1 and CDR2 are SQVTM and ANQGSEA. The CDR3 extends over 18 amino acids. The CDR3 bases are TGCAGCGTTGAAGGTCACGCACAGTCGGAGGGCGTCTACAATGAGCAGTACTTC. This codes for CSVEGHAQSEGVYNEQYF.

The gene calls are TRBV20-1 and TRBJ1-4, with 7 bases lining up with TRBD1. The CDR3 contains 13 residues. Unmatched junction bases numbered 7, after V lost 4 bases and J lost 8 bases. Germline V CDR1 and CDR2: DFQATT, SNEGSKA (reference sequence). CDR3 bases: TGCAGTGCTACCGGACAGGCCGGGGAAAAACTGTTTTTT. Amino acids: CSATGQAGEKLFF.

The rearrangement joins TRBV6-5 to TRBJ1-1, with D hard to call. Looked up from germline, CDR1 is MNHEY and CDR2 is SVGAGI. V lost 2 bases and J lost 1, with 14 bases in between. The CDR3 runs to 16 residues. In DNA form, the CDR3 reads TGTGCCAGCAGTTACGAGAGTCGGGAGAGGAACACTGAAGCTTTCTTT. Encoded protein: CASSYESRERNTEAFF.

CDR3 DNA: TGTGCCAGCATCGAAATAGCGGGAGTGGCGCTCGGTGAGCAGTTCTTC. It translates to CASIEIAGVALGEQFF. V and J are TRBV7-8 and TRBJ2-1, with 9 bases that match TRBD2. V lost 7 bases to trimming and J lost 9 bases; unmatched junction nucleotides: 16. In germline, CDR1 is SGHVS, CDR2 FQNEAQ. CDR3 size: 16 residues. Using reference TRBV7-8 and TRBJ2-1 for the parts outside the CDR3, the full variable domain is GAGVSQSPRYKVAKRGQDVALRCDPISGHVSLFWYQQALGQGPEFLTYFQNEAQLDKSGLPSDRFFAERPEGSVSTLKIQRTQQEDSAVYLCASIEIAGVALGEQFFGPGTRLTVL.

This clonotype was observed a few times. This sequence joins TRBV21-1 and TRBJ1-2. TRBV21-1 is reported as a pseudogene. The CDR3 is made up of 15 amino acids. Written as DNA, the CDR3 is TGTGCCAGCAGCAAAAGTCGCAGGGCCAACTATGGCTACACCTTC. Translated: CASSKSRRANYGYTF.

This chain connects TRBV19 to TRBJ1-1; D may be TRBD1 (6 bases). This CDR3 is 17 amino acids long. V lost 3 bases and J 0 bases, leaving 17 bases between the germline ends. Germline V gives CDR1 LNHDA, CDR2 SQIVND (reference sequence). CDR3 sequence: CASSMRGGGAMNTEAFF. The CDR3 DNA reads TGTGCCAGTAGTATGAGGGGCGGGGGCGCTATGAACACTGAAGCTTTCTTT.

In its sample, this clonotype was seen a few times. The rearrangement links TRBV5-1 to TRBJ2-7, with 8 bases lining up with TRBD2. Germline CDR1 reads SGHRS; CDR2 reads YFSETQ. The junction had 10 bases not matched to a gene; V was cut back by 0 bases and J by 2 bases. The CDR3 loop spans 17 amino acids. The CDR3 DNA reads as TGCGCCAGCAGCTTGGCCCCGGTGCGGGAGGCCACCTACGAGCAGTACTTC. Amino acid sequence: CASSLAPVREATYEQYF. Variable domain in full (rest from reference TRBV5-1 and TRBJ2-7): KAGVTQTPRYLIKTRGQQVTLSCSPISGHRSVSWYQQTPGQGLQFLFEYFSETQRNKGNFPGRFSGRQFSNSRSEMNVSTLELGDSALYLCASSLAPVREATYEQYFGPGTRLTVT.

This clonotype was observed a handful of times. The chain combines TRBV2 with TRBJ1-1; weak D call: TRBD1 (5 bases). Trimming left V 8 bases short and J 2 bases short, with 12 bases between. The germline V gene encodes CDR1 SNHLY and CDR2 FYNNEI. There are 13 residues in the CDR3. The CDR3 is CASSRDHNTEAFF. CDR3 DNA: TGTGCCAGCTCCCGGGACCACAACACTGAAGCTTTCTTT.

The chain uses TRBV28 and TRBJ2-5, with a possible D match to TRBD2 (6 bases). V gave up 5 bases and J gave up 5 bases, with 21 bases separating them. From germline, CDR1 is MDHEN and CDR2 SYDVKM. This CDR3 has 16 amino acids. CDR3 sequence (DNA): TGTGCCAGCAGTACCCTGGGAGGCGCGGTATGGGAGACCCAGTACTTC. Encoded protein: CASSTLGGAVWETQYF.

The rearrangement joins TRBV28 to TRBJ2-7, with TRBD1 matching over 8 bases. CDR1 and CDR2 from the germline V gene are MDHEN and SYDVKM. The length of the CDR3 is 15 residues. With V trimmed by 6 bases and J by 2 bases, 9 bases remained unmatched. The CDR3 DNA reads TGTGCCAGCAGCACCGGACAGGGTAAAGCCTACGAGCAGTACTTC. This sequence encodes CASSTGQGKAYEQYF.

The chain employs TRBV7-9 and TRBJ2-7, with a tentative D call TRBD2 (5 bases). CDR1 SEHNR and CDR2 FQNEAQ come from the germline V gene (reference sequence). The CDR3 has 14 amino acids. V gave up 0 bases and J gave up 3 bases, with 9 bases separating them. CDR3 region: CASSLAWAGYEQYF. The CDR3, as DNA: TGTGCCAGCAGCTTAGCGTGGGCGGGCTACGAGCAGTACTTC.

The rearrangement links TRBV3-1 to TRBJ2-1; D may match TRBD1 or TRBD2 (8 bases each). Per the germline V gene, CDR1 is LGHDT and CDR2 is YNNKEL (reference sequence). The CDR3 is 15 amino acids. V shed 4 bases and J shed 10 bases, with 20 bases lying between them. The CDR3 here is CASSLTGGLVGEQFF. CDR3 DNA sequence: TGTGCCAGCAGCCTCACAGGGGGACTAGTTGGAGAGCAGTTCTTC.

This sequence joins TRBV7-2 and TRBJ2-7; D is undetermined. The V end lost 5 bases, the J end lost 3 bases, and 17 bases lay between the germline ends. The CDR3 covers 15 residues. In germline, CDR1 is SGHTA, CDR2 FQGNSA. CDR3 coding DNA: TGTGCCAGCAGCCCAACCCCTTCCAATTTCTACGAGCAGTACTTC. Its translation is CASSPTPSNFYEQYF.

This clonotype has more than one count but fewer than ten. This chain links TRBV7-9 with TRBJ2-7; a weak D match, TRBD2 (6 bases). CDR1 and CDR2 from the germline V gene are SEHNR and FQNEAQ (reference sequence). This CDR3 has 16 amino acids. Trimming took off 5 bases at V and 0 bases at J, with 17 bases between the two ends. The CDR3 region is CASSTPLTGVSYEQYF. The CDR3 nucleotides are TGTGCCAGCAGCACCCCTTTGACGGGAGTCTCCTACGAGCAGTACTTC. The full variable domain, rest sourced from reference TRBV7-9 and TRBJ2-7, is DTGVSQNPRHKITKRGQNVTFRCDPISEHNRLYWYRQTLGQGPEFLTYFQNEAQLEKSRLLSDRFSAERPKGSFSTLEIQRTEQGDSAMYLCASSTPLTGVSYEQYFGPGTRLTVT.

The chain combines TRBV7-2 with TRBJ2-1, with a weak D call TRBD1 (6 bases). The CDR3 covers 14 residues. The germline V and J ends were trimmed by 1 base and 6 bases, with 10 bases remaining between them. CDR1 and CDR2 (germline): SGHTA, FQGNSA. The CDR3 bases are TGTGCCAGCAGCTTAGATTCAGGGGTCAATGAGCAGTTCTTC. It is translated as CASSLDSGVNEQFF.

This chain joins TRBV12-3 or TRBV12-4 and TRBJ2-1; TRBD1 matches at 7 bases. There are 12 residues in the CDR3. With V trimmed by 6 bases and J by 10 bases, 6 bases remained unmatched. As DNA, the CDR3 is TGTGCCAGCAGAGTCGACAGGGAAGAGCAGTTCTTC. Translated: CASRVDREEQFF.

The V and J genes are TRBV12-3 or TRBV12-4 and TRBJ2-4, with TRBD1 as a possible D gene (6 bases). The CDR3 spans 13 residues. The germline V and J ends were trimmed by 4 bases and 8 bases, with 12 bases remaining between them. DNA for the CDR3: TGTGCCAGCAGTTACGAGACAGGCGACATTCAGTACTTC. This codes for CASSYETGDIQYF.

V usage is TRBV19 and J usage is TRBJ2-1; 10 nucleotides align to TRBD2. This CDR3 contains 14 residues. V was clipped by 7 bases and J by 5 bases; unmatched bases: 5. Per the germline V gene, CDR1 is LNHDA and CDR2 is SQIVND (reference sequence). The CDR3 region is CASKTSGAHNEQFF. CDR3 bases: TGTGCCAGTAAAACTAGCGGGGCGCACAATGAGCAGTTCTTC.

V and J are TRBV5-1 and TRBJ1-3; TRBD1 might be the D (5 bases). The CDR3 is made up of 14 amino acids. V was shortened by 4 bases and J by 3 bases, with 11 bases between the two germline ends. The germline gives CDR1 SGHRS, CDR2 YFSETQ. CDR3 amino acids: CASSPGTLGNTIYF. The CDR3 DNA follows: TGCGCCAGCAGCCCCGGGACGCTTGGAAACACCATATATTTT.

The chain combines TRBV7-9 with TRBJ2-1; possibly TRBD2 for D (5 bases). The CDR3 runs 14 residues. Trimming removed 9 bases from V and 0 bases from J, with 12 bases in between. The germline gives CDR1 SEHNR, CDR2 FQNEAQ (reference sequence). The CDR3, as DNA: TGTGCCAGTGGAGAGCGGAGCTCCTACAATGAGCAGTTCTTC. It codes for CASGERSSYNEQFF.

The J gene is TRBJ2-1, the V gene TRBV29-1; TRBD2 matches at 9 bases. The CDR3 runs 14 residues. Looked up from germline, CDR1 is SQVTM and CDR2 is ANQGSEA. J was trimmed by 2 bases and V by 4 bases; bases with no gene match: 3. CDR3 in amino acids: CSVVASGTYNEQFF. The CDR3 DNA reads as TGCAGCGTTGTGGCTAGCGGGACCTACAATGAGCAGTTCTTC.